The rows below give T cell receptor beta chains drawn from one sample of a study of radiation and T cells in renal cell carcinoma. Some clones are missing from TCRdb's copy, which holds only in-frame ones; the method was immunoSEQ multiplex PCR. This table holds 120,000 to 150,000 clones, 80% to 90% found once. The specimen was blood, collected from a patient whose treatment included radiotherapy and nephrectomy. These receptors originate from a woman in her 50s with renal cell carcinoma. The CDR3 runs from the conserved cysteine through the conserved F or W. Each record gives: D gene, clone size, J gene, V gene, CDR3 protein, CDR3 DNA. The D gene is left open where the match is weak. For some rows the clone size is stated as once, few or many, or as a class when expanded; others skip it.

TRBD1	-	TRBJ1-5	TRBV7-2	CASSRTGTNQPQHF	TGTGCCAGCAGCCGGACAGGGACAAATCAGCCCCAGCATTTT
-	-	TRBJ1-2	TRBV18	CASSPGSGGYGYTF	TGTGCCAGCTCACCGGGATCGGGCGGCTATGGCTACACCTTC
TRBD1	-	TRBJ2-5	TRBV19	CASSLQGPTGTQYF	TGTGCCAGTAGTCTACAGGGGCCCACGGGGACCCAGTACTTC
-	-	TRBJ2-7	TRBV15	CATSRDAVTYEQYF	TGTGCCACCAGCAGAGATGCGGTAACCTACGAGCAGTACTTC
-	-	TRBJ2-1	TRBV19	CASSTLLKVGYEQFF	TGTGCCAGTAGTACTCTACTGAAGGTGGGGTATGAGCAGTTCTTC
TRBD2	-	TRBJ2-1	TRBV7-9	CASSLVAGDSYNEQFF	TGTGCCAGCAGCTTAGTGGCGGGAGACTCCTACAATGAGCAGTTCTTC
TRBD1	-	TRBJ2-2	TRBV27	CASGQGEFGELFF	TGTGCCAGCGGACAGGGAGAGTTCGGGGAGCTGTTTTTT
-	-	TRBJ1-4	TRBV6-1	CASSEGFATNEKLFF	TGTGCCAGCAGTGAAGGTTTTGCAACTAATGAAAAACTGTTTTTT
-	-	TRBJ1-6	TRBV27	CASRPGHRNSPLHF	TGTGCCAGCAGACCGGGACACCGAAATTCACCCCTCCACTTT
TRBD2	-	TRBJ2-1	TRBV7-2	CASSIGVLAGVNNEQFF	TGTGCCAGCAGCATCGGCGTTCTAGCGGGAGTGAACAATGAGCAGTTCTTC
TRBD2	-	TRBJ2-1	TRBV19	CASSNHGTTGSYNEQFF	TGTGCCAGTAGTAATCACGGGACTACCGGCTCCTACAATGAGCAGTTCTTC
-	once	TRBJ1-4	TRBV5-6	CASSPNLDPSEKLFF	TGTGCCAGCAGCCCAAACCTGGACCCTTCAGAAAAACTGTTTTTT
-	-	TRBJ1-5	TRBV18	CASSLGQVNQPQHF	TGTGCCAGCTCACTTGGACAAGTTAATCAGCCCCAGCATTTT
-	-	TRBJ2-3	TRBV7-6	CASSISTDTQYF	TGTGCCAGCAGCATTAGCACAGATACGCAGTATTTT
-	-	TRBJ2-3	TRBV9	CASSYGTHHTDTQYF	TGTGCCAGCAGCTACGGGACCCACCACACAGATACGCAGTATTTT
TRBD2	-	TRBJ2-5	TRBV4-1	CASSQDLIIRLAGGGETQYF	TGCGCCAGCAGCCAAGATCTTATTATAAGGCTAGCGGGAGGGGGAGAGACCCAGTACTTC
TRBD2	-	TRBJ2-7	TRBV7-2	CASSLTGTSVYEQYF	TGTGCCAGCAGCTTAACCGGGACTAGCGTTTACGAGCAGTACTTC
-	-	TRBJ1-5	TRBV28	CASSPQGLFKFSNQPQHF	TGTGCCAGCAGTCCCCAGGGCCTATTCAAATTTAGCAATCAGCCCCAGCATTTT
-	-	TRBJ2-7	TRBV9	CASSVGHQSYEQYF	TGTGCCAGCAGCGTGGGACACCAATCCTACGAGCAGTACTTC
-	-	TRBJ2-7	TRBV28	CASSGDEQYF	TGTGCCAGCAGTGGGGACGAGCAGTACTTC
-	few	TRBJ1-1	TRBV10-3	CASKRGNTEAFF	TGTGCCAGCAAGAGGGGCAACACTGAAGCTTTCTTT
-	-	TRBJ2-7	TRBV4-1	CASSQERVRDEQYF	TGCGCCAGCAGCCAAGAAAGAGTGCGGGACGAGCAGTACTTC
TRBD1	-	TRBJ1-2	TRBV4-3	CASSKQGAGNYGYTF	TGCGCCAGCAGCAAGCAGGGGGCAGGCAACTATGGCTACACCTTC
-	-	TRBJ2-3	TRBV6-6	CASSYSKGRGGDTQYF	TGTGCCAGCAGTTACTCGAAGGGCAGGGGAGGAGATACGCAGTATTTT
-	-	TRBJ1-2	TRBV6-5	CASSYSAGYGYTF	TGTGCCAGCAGTTACTCCGCAGGCTATGGCTACACCTTC
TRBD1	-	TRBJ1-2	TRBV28	CASSPSPGTANSYGYTF	TGTGCCAGCAGTCCTTCCCCAGGGACAGCGAACTCCTATGGCTACACCTTC
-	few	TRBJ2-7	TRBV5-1	CASSGGGHEQYF	TGCGCCAGCAGCGGTGGGGGACACGAGCAGTACTTC
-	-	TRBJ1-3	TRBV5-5	CASSRDTSSGNTIYF	TGTGCCAGCAGCCGGGACACCTCCTCTGGAAACACCATATATTTT
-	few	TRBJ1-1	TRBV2	CASSGDRGWTAFF	TGTGCCAGCAGTGGGGATCGGGGGTGGACTGCTTTCTTT
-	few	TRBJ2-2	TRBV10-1	CASSGDLGSGELFF	TGCGCCAGCAGTGGGGACCTCGGATCCGGGGAGCTGTTTTTT
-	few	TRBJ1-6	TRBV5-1	CASSLDQSGSPLHF	TGCGCCAGCAGCTTGGACCAGTCGGGTTCACCCCTCCACTTT
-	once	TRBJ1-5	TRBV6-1	CASSEAHNPQHF	TGTGCCAGCAGTGAAGCGCATAACCCCCAGCATTTT
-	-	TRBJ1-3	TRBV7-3	CASSLGLPELGNTIYF	TGTGCCAGCAGCTTAGGCTTGCCAGAGCTAGGAAACACCATATATTTT
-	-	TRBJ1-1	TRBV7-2	CASSLSQGGEAFF	TGTGCCAGCAGCTTGAGCCAGGGAGGTGAAGCTTTCTTT
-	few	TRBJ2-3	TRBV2	CASSDARSTDTQYF	TGTGCCAGCAGTGATGCCCGATCCACAGATACGCAGTATTTT
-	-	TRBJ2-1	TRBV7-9	CASSAQGHGSYEQFF	TGTGCCAGCAGCGCGCAGGGGCATGGTAGTTATGAGCAGTTCTTC
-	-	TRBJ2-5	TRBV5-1	CASSSTSRETQYF	TGCGCCAGCAGCTCGACTAGTCGAGAGACCCAGTACTTC
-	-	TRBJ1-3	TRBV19	CASKQQFSGNTIYF	TGTGCCAGCAAACAACAGTTCTCTGGAAACACCATATATTTT
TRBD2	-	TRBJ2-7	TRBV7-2	CASSPPRREGDEQYF	TGTGCCAGCAGCCCCCCCCGGCGGGAGGGCGACGAGCAGTACTTC
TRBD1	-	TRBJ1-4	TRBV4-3	CASSQDLDRGPLGEKLFF	TGCGCCAGCAGCCAAGATCTCGACAGGGGTCCTTTAGGTGAAAAACTGTTTTTT
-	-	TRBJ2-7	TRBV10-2	CASSDPGTYEQYF	TGCGCCAGCAGTGATCCAGGTACCTACGAGCAGTACTTC
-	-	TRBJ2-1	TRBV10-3	CAISELESYNEQFF	TGTGCCATCAGTGAGTTGGAGTCCTACAATGAGCAGTTCTTC
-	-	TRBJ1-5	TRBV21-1	CASSPRQVGNQPQHF	TGTGCCAGCAGCCCGCGACAGGTTGGCAATCAGCCCCAGCATTTT